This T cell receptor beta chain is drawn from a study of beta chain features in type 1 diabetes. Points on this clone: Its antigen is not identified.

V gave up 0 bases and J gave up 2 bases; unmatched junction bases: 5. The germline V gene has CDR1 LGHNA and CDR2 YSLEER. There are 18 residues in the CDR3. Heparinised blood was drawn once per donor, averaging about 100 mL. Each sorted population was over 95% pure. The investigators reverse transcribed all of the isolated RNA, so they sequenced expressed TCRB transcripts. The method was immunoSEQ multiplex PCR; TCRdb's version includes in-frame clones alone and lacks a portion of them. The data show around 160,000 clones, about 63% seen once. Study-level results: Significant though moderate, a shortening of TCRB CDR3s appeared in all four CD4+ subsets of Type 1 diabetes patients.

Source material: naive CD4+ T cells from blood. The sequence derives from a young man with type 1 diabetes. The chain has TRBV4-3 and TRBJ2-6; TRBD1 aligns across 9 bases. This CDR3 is CASSQDVRDRAGANVLTF. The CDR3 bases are TGCGCCAGCAGCCAAGATGTCCGGGACAGGGCTGGGGCCAACGTCCTGACTTTC.